This T cell receptor beta chain emerged from a study of CD8 T cells in ankylosing spondylitis. The study, taken as a whole, reports: Some of the motif variants had earlier been found in reactive arthritis patients' fluid and blood.

This clonotype was counted many times. Antigen specificity is unknown. Germline-derived CDR1 and CDR2 are PRHDT and FYEKMQ (reference sequence). The V and J ends lost 1 base and 5 bases, in that order; junction bases with no gene match: 4. This CDR3 region has 15 residues. One entry per CDR3 protein results from TCRdb running MiXCR on the 5' RACE reads. The sample holds approximately 250,000 distinct CDR3 sequences, less than 9.5% seen once. The rearrangement uses TRBV13 and TRBJ2-1; 8 nucleotides line up with TRBD2. This receptor was obtained from a female donor with ankylosing spondylitis or in good health (not recorded which). Sequenced: blood, either unsorted or a sorted T cell fraction (not recorded which). CDR3 residues: CASSLEGTSDNEQFF. As DNA, the CDR3 is TGTGCCAGCAGCTTAGAAGGGACTAGTGACAATGAGCAGTTCTTC.